The sequence of this T cell receptor (beta chain) was determined in a study of CXCR3-negative and CXCR3-positive naive CD8 T cells (dated by TCRdb to the late 2010s). Background for the entire study: In total, around 140 million TRB reads were obtained, or roughly 1.5 +/- 0.3 million reads per library. Diversity and physicochemical repertoire analyses covered 10 to 11 donors pooled from two independent experiments. Naive subsets from about five donors and memory cells from 3 donors were included in the TRBV-TRBJ cluster analysis. Broader findings and caveats from the paper: Repertoire diversity was comparably high in both naive subsets but much lower in memory CD8+ T cells. Similar TRBV-TRBJ usage was shown by naive CXCR3-negative and CXCR3-positive cells from the same donor, whereas distinct patterns were shown by memory cells. Because surface CD5, which has been linked to self-reactivity in mice, was comparable between naive subsets, TCR interaction strength was also inferred from TRB CDR3 physicochemical properties. CXCR3 expression partially decreased after cryopreservation, so most assays used freshly isolated PBMCs.

The sample was run on a NextSeq 550. The Human TCR Profiling Kit (MiLaboratory) was used to make UMI-labeled 5' RACE TRB cDNA libraries. The full amount of extracted RNA was used for cDNA synthesis, and the full amount of resulting cDNA was used for PCR amplification. The libraries were made side by side, with each library going through the same number of PCR cycles. Regarding the original processing steps: About 54,000 +/- 9,700 unique UMI-labeled TRB cDNA molecules per library were extracted with MIGEC and MiXCR, with at least two reads per UMI required. Each library averaged roughly 36,000 +/- 9,600 functional in-frame TRB CDR3 nucleotide clonotypes without stop codons. After downsampling to 5000 UMI-labeled TRB molecules per sample, diversity metrics, including normalized Shannon-Wiener and Chao1, were computed in VDJtools. For the central five CDR3 residues, VDJtools calculated physicochemical properties weighted by clonotype size, namely interaction energy, strength, volume and Kidera factor 4. Based on TCRdb reprocessing of the reads, there is one entry per CDR3 protein sequence, and DNA is missing. None of the V and J calls come from the authors' own analysis; TCRdb made them. The table for this sample shows over 55,000 distinct CDR3 sequences. The ten most abundant clones make up roughly a quarter of the sample.

Each CD8+ T cell subset was flow-sorted in triplicate, and some 300,000 cells per subset were placed directly into RLT lysis buffer. Standard density gradient centrifugation was used to isolate peripheral blood mononuclear cells from buffy coats. Total RNA was extracted from sorted cells with an RNeasy Mini Kit. Reading the germline V gene gives CDR1 KGHDR and CDR2 SFDVKD. The CDR3 has 17 amino acids, counting the end cysteine and phenylalanine. The nucleotide record is missing. Of note for this clonotype: The target of this receptor is not known.

The rearranged segments are TRBV24-1 and TRBJ2-1. The sequence derives from a human donor in good health. Some clones in this sample may be carry-over from other donors' samples. What was sequenced was memory CD8+ T cells from blood. Sample cell subset or site, as interpreted from the label and publication: conventional CD8+ memory T cells (TMEM), sorted as controls. The CDR3 protein: CATSDPNLGLAYNEQFF.